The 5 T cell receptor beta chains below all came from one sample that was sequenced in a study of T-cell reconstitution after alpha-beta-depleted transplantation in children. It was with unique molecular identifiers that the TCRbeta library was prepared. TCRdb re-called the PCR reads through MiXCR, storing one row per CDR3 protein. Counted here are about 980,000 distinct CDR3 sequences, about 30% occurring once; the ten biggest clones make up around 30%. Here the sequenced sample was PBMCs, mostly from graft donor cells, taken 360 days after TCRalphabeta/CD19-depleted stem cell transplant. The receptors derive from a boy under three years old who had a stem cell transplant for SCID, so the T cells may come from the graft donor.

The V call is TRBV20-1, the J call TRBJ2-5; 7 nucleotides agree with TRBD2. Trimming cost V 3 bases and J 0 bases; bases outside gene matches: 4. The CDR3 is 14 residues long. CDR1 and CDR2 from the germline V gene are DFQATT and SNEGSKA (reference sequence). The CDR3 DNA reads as TGCAGTGCTAGGTACCGGGGGGACCAAGAGACCCAGTACTTC. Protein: CSARYRGDQETQYF.

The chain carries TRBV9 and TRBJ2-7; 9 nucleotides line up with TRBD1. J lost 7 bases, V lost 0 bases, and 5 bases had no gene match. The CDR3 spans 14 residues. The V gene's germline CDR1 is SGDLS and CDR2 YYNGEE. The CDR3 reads CASSVASTGGEQYF. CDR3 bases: TGTGCCAGCAGCGTAGCTTCGACAGGGGGTGAGCAGTACTTC.

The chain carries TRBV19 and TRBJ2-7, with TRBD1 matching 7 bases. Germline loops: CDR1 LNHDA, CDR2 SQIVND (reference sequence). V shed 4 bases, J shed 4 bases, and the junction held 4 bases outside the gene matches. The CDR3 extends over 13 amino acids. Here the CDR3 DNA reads TGTGCCAGTAGTAGACAGGGTCGGTACGAGCAGTACTTC. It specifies CASSRQGRYEQYF.

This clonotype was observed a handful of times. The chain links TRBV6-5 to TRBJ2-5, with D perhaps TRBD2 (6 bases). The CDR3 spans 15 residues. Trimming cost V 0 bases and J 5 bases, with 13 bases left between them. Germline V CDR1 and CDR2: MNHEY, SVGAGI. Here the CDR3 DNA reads TGTGCCAGCAGTTACTCGGTCGGGGGTTGGGAGACCCAGTACTTC. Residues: CASSYSVGGWETQYF.

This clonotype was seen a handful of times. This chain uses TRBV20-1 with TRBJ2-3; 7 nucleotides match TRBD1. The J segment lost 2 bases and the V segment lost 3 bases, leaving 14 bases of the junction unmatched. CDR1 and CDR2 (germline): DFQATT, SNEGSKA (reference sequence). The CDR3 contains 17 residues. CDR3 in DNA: TGCAGTGCTAGTCCAGCCCGACAGGGTTGGAACACAGATACGCAGTATTTT. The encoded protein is CSASPARQGWNTDTQYF.